The rows below give T cell receptor beta chains drawn from one sample of a study of shared clonotypes between healthy human individuals. The table came from immunoSEQ multiplex PCR; TCRdb's copy has only in-frame clones and leaves some out. Among 450,000 to 500,000 clones, roughly four fifths were seen once, and the ten largest hold around 13%. The sample taken for sequencing was PBMCs. The receptors shown here come from a woman between 35 and 50 years old in good health. Some clones in this sample may be carry-over from other donors' samples. Each CDR3 is given with its conserved first and last residue. A D gene is named only where the DNA matches it firmly. Not every row has a clone size; where given, it reads once, few, many or a size class.

j_call d_call v_call clone_size cdr3_nt cdr3_aa
TRBJ1-1 TRBD1 TRBV19 - TGTGCCAGTAGCTGGGACAGGGGGAACACTGAAGCTTTCTTT CASSWDRGNTEAFF
TRBJ1-4 TRBD1 TRBV2 - TGTGCCAGCGAGGGGACAGGGTATGAAAAACTGTTTTTT CASEGTGYEKLFF
TRBJ2-1 TRBD2 TRBV4-1 - TGCGCCAGCAGCCAAAAGCCGGGACTAGTTTCCTACAATGAGCAGTTCTTC CASSQKPGLVSYNEQFF
TRBJ1-3 - TRBV6-6 - TGTGCCAGCAACCTCTTTCAGGGAAACACCATATATTTT CASNLFQGNTIYF
TRBJ1-1 - TRBV27 - TGTGCCAGCAGTTTAAGCGGGGACACTGAGGCTTTCTTT CASSLSGDTEAFF
TRBJ2-7 - TRBV2 - TGTGCCAGCAGTGAGATTCCGCTCAGGGGCCCCTACGAGCAGTACTTC CASSEIPLRGPYEQYF
TRBJ1-5 - TRBV6-1 - TGTGCCAGCAGTGGCGACGGGAGCAATCAGCCCCAGCATTTT CASSGDGSNQPQHF
TRBJ2-2 - TRBV9 - TGTGCCAGCAGCGGTTACTTAGAGACCGGGGAGCTGTTTTTT CASSGYLETGELFF
TRBJ2-3 - TRBV5-1 - TGCGCCAGCAGCCCCCTGGGGGGTAGCGCAGATACGCAGTATTTT CASSPLGGSADTQYF
TRBJ1-1 - TRBV18 once TGTGCCAGCTCACCTTACGGAAACACTGAAGCTTTCTTT CASSPYGNTEAFF
TRBJ2-6 - TRBV18 - TGTGCCAGCTCACCACCGGCTGGGGCCAACGTCCTGACTTTC CASSPPAGANVLTF
TRBJ2-7 - TRBV18 - TGTGCCAGGGGAGGGACAGTACAGTACTTC CARGGTVQYF
TRBJ1-5 - TRBV6-1 - TGTGCCAGCACTCTCGACAGCAATCAGCCCCAGCATTTT CASTLDSNQPQHF
TRBJ1-1 TRBD1 TRBV19 - TGTGCCAGTAGTATCGACACAGGGGTGCAAACTGAAGCTTTCTTT CASSIDTGVQTEAFF
TRBJ2-5 TRBD1 TRBV19 - TGTGCCAGTAGTGGATTACGGGGACAGGAAGAGACCCAGTACTTC CASSGLRGQEETQYF
TRBJ1-1 - TRBV30 - TGTGCCTGGAGGGGCCTGGCTGAAGCTTTCTTT CAWRGLAEAFF
TRBJ1-2 - TRBV5-4 - TGTGCCAGCAGCTTGGTCGGGGAGGGAGGCTACACCTTC CASSLVGEGGYTF
TRBJ2-6 - TRBV29-1 - TGCAGCGTAGCGGGACAGATAAACTCTGGGGCCAACGTCCTGACTTTC CSVAGQINSGANVLTF
TRBJ2-7 - TRBV19 once TGTGCCAGTAGTACCGGGACACGCGCCTACGAGCAGTACTTC CASSTGTRAYEQYF
TRBJ2-2 - TRBV9 - TGTGCCAGCAGCGTAGGAGGAGCGAACACCGGGGAGCTGTTTTTT CASSVGGANTGELFF
TRBJ2-7 TRBD1 TRBV30 many TGTGCCTGGAGCAGACAGGGTGCCTACGAGCAGTACTTC CAWSRQGAYEQYF
TRBJ2-7 TRBD1 TRBV27 - TGTGCCAGCCGACGACAGGGCCAATACGAGCAGTACTTC CASRRQGQYEQYF
TRBJ2-7 - TRBV18 - TGTGCCAGCTCACCCACGGGGCTTCGGTACGAGCAGTACTTC CASSPTGLRYEQYF
TRBJ2-1 - TRBV4-2 - TGTGCCAGCAGCCAAGATTTGTGGCAGTTCTTC CASSQDLWQFF
TRBJ1-1 - TRBV15 - TGTGCCACCAGCAGAGAACGCAGGGACAACACTGAAGCTTTCTTT CATSRERRDNTEAFF
TRBJ2-1 - TRBV11-1 few TGTGCCAGCAGCCCTTGGAGGACCTACAATGAGCAGTTCTTC CASSPWRTYNEQFF
TRBJ2-3 - TRBV28 few TGTGCCAGCAGCCGAGGAACCTTCAGCACAGATACGCAGTATTTT CASSRGTFSTDTQYF
TRBJ2-7 TRBD2 TRBV28 - TGTGCCAGCAGTGGGACTAGCGGAAACTCCTACGAGCAGTACTTC CASSGTSGNSYEQYF
TRBJ2-1 TRBD2 TRBV7-9 once TGTGCCAGCAGCGTGACGCTAGCGGGAGATGAGCAGTTCTTC CASSVTLAGDEQFF
TRBJ2-5 - TRBV5-6 - TGTGCCAGCAGTTTTATCACCGTGTCAGTCCAAGAGACCCAGTACTTC CASSFITVSVQETQYF
TRBJ2-2 - TRBV25-1 - TGTGCCAGCACCCATCTCGGGTACCCAAACACCGGGGAGCTGTTTTTT CASTHLGYPNTGELFF
TRBJ2-4 - TRBV9 - TGTGCCAGCGGGAGGGAGGGACAGTACAAAAACATTCAGTACTTC CASGREGQYKNIQYF
TRBJ2-7 TRBD2 TRBV27 - TGTGCCAGCAGTTTATCGCGGGAGCGGTACGAGCAGTACTTC CASSLSRERYEQYF
TRBJ2-1 - TRBV4-3 few TGCGCCAGCAGCCAAGCAAGGTCGAATGAGCAGTTCTTC CASSQARSNEQFF
TRBJ2-7 - TRBV25-1 - TGTGCCAGCAGTGAATTTTTGGGGGAGCAGTACTTC CASSEFLGEQYF
TRBJ2-3 TRBD2 TRBV7-2 - TGTGCCAGCAGCCCCCGGGTAGCGGGAGATACGCAGTATTTT CASSPRVAGDTQYF
TRBJ2-1 TRBD2 TRBV29-1 - TGCAGCGTTGAAGAAGGAGCGGGAGGGGGAAGTGAGCAGTTCTTC CSVEEGAGGGSEQFF
TRBJ1-5 - TRBV9 - TGTGCCAGCAGCCCCGGACGGGAGAATCAGCCCCAGCATTTT CASSPGRENQPQHF
TRBJ1-2 - TRBV7-2 many TGTGCCAGCAGCTTAACTCCCCCGGCAGCTCCCGGTGGCTACACCTTC CASSLTPPAAPGGYTF
TRBJ1-5 TRBD1 TRBV30 - TGTGCCTGGAGTGTCGGGGCAGGGGGCTGTCAGCCCCAGCATTTT CAWSVGAGGCQPQHF
TRBJ2-7 TRBD2 TRBV6-1 - TGTGCCATGGCGACTAGCGGGAGTTACGAGCAGTACTTC CAMATSGSYEQYF
TRBJ2-1 TRBD2 TRBV9 - TGTGCCAGCAGCGTAGGGGGCGGGAGGGCCGATGAGCAGTTCTTC CASSVGGGRADEQFF
TRBJ2-7 TRBD2 TRBV7-3 - TGTGCCAGCAGCTTCGGGACTAGCGGGAGTGACGAGCAGTACTTC CASSFGTSGSDEQYF
TRBJ2-1 TRBD2 TRBV11-1 - TGTGCCAGTACTAGCGGGAGGGGCCACAATGAGCAGTTCTTC CASTSGRGHNEQFF
TRBJ1-2 TRBD1 TRBV28 few TGTGCCAGCAGTAACAGGGGTGTCTGGGGCTACACCTTC CASSNRGVWGYTF
TRBJ2-3 TRBD2 TRBV4-1 - TGCGCCAGCAGCCCGCAAGGGACTAGCGGAACACCAGATACGCAGTATTTT CASSPQGTSGTPDTQYF
TRBJ2-2 - TRBV7-3 once TGTGCCAGCAGCACCACAGCTATCGGGGAGCTGTTTTTT CASSTTAIGELFF
TRBJ2-3 - TRBV7-2 - TGTGCCAGCAGCTTAGTAGTAACTAGCACAGATACGCAGTATTTT CASSLVVTSTDTQYF
TRBJ2-7 - TRBV6-5 - TGTGCCAGCAGCCAGGGCAGGCAAACCTACGAGCAGTACTTC CASSQGRQTYEQYF
TRBJ2-2 TRBD2 TRBV18 many TGTGCCAGCTCACCACGGGGGAGGGACTCGAACACCGGGGAGCTGTTTTTT CASSPRGRDSNTGELFF
TRBJ2-7 - TRBV5-6 - TGTGCCAGCAGCCACGGGACACCTAGCTCCTACGAGCAGTACTTC CASSHGTPSSYEQYF
TRBJ2-5 - TRBV11-2 - TGTGCCAGCAGCGCATATGGCAGAGCGAATTACCAAGAGACCCAGTACTTC CASSAYGRANYQETQYF
TRBJ2-5 - TRBV28 - TGTGCCAGCACCCCTCCGGGGGCTCGGGAGACCCAGTACTTC CASTPPGARETQYF
TRBJ1-5 - TRBV5-6 few TGTGCCAGCAGCAACTGGGGGTTAAGCAATCAGCCCCAGCATTTT CASSNWGLSNQPQHF
TRBJ1-1 TRBD1 TRBV4-1 - TGCGCCAGCAGCCAGACAGGGAACAGGGTCGGCACTGAAGCTTTCTTT CASSQTGNRVGTEAFF
TRBJ2-5 - TRBV29-1 once TGCAGCGTTGAAGAGGGGGGCGAGGAGACCCAGTACTTC CSVEEGGEETQYF
TRBJ2-1 - TRBV29-1 - TGCAGCGTCCCCACGGGGCGCTCCTACAATGAGCAGTTCTTC CSVPTGRSYNEQFF
TRBJ2-1 TRBD2 TRBV7-2 - TGTGCCAGCAGCCCTGGAGGGAGGGCCTACAATGAGCAGTTCTTC CASSPGGRAYNEQFF
TRBJ2-7 TRBD1 TRBV7-2 - TGTGCCAGCAGCTTCCGGGACAGGCACATGGACGAGCAGTACTTC CASSFRDRHMDEQYF